The rows below give T cell receptor beta chains drawn from one sample of a study of CD8 T cells in ankylosing spondylitis. TCRdb used MiXCR to reprocess the 5' RACE reads, holding one entry per CDR3 protein. The sample lists under 950,000 distinct CDR3 sequences; around 19% were seen once. Sequencing input: blood, either unsorted or a sorted T cell fraction (not recorded which). All receptors come from a male donor with ankylosing spondylitis. Both conserved end residues are part of each CDR3. A D gene is named only where the DNA matches it firmly. Where a row states a size, it is once, few, many or the class of an expanded clone; other rows omit it.

size	V	D	J	CDR3	DNA
.	TRBV7-9	TRBD1	TRBJ1-1	CASTSTDRGTEAFF	TGTGCCAGCACGTCTACCGACAGGGGCACTGAAGCTTTCTTT
.	TRBV27	.	TRBJ2-7	CASSLSVDNSYEQYF	TGTGCCAGCAGTTTATCGGTGGACAACTCCTACGAGCAGTACTTC
once	TRBV3-1	.	TRBJ1-2	CASSQALTGNYGYTF	TGTGCCAGCAGCCAGGCCCTCACAGGAAACTATGGCTACACCTTC
few	TRBV3-1	TRBD1	TRBJ1-6	CASSLRQGGLGSPLHF	TGTGCCAGCAGCCTCAGACAGGGCGGTTTAGGTTCACCCCTCCACTTT
many	TRBV11-2	TRBD1	TRBJ2-1	CASSLGRGPYNEQFF	TGTGCCAGCAGCTTAGGCAGGGGGCCCTACAATGAGCAGTTCTTC
many	TRBV20-1	TRBD1	TRBJ1-3	CSASTGGKSYSGNTIYF	TGCAGTGCTAGTACAGGGGGCAAATCCTACTCTGGAAACACCATATATTTT
.	TRBV5-6	.	TRBJ2-3	CASSLGPGDSTDTQYF	TGTGCCAGCAGCTTGGGCCCCGGGGACAGCACAGATACGCAGTATTTT
.	TRBV6-5	.	TRBJ2-7	CASSYSGDGSEQYF	TGTGCCAGCAGTTACTCTGGGGACGGGAGCGAGCAGTACTTC
few	TRBV5-6	TRBD2	TRBJ2-4	CASSLVSGGENIQYF	TGTGCCAGCAGCTTGGTTAGCGGGGGGGAAAACATTCAGTACTTC
.	TRBV15	.	TRBJ1-4	CATSRGRAGEKLFF	TGTGCCACCAGCAGAGGCCGGGCTGGTGAAAAACTGTTTTTT
few	TRBV2	TRBD2	TRBJ2-7	CASSVPLAGGEQYF	TGTGCCAGCAGTGTTCCTCTAGCGGGAGGCGAGCAGTACTTC
.	TRBV12-3/TRBV12-4	.	TRBJ1-2	CASQTLDGDNYGYTF	TGTGCCAGCCAAACCCTCGACGGGGATAACTATGGCTACACCTTC
.	TRBV4-2	TRBD2	TRBJ2-1	CASSQRAGGNNEQFF	TGTGCCAGCAGCCAGAGGGCGGGGGGGAACAATGAGCAGTTCTTC
.	TRBV18	.	TRBJ1-1	CASSPVPAANTEAFF	TGTGCCAGCTCACCCGTCCCGGCCGCGAACACTGAAGCTTTCTTT
few	TRBV29-1	TRBD2	TRBJ2-5	CSVSKAGPVETQYF	TGCAGCGTTTCGAAAGCGGGACCTGTGGAGACCCAGTACTTC
.	TRBV4-1	TRBD1	TRBJ1-2	CASSQDGGQLGYGYTF	TGCGCCAGCAGCCAAGACGGGGGACAGTTAGGCTATGGCTACACCTTC
many	TRBV10-3	.	TRBJ2-7	CAIAGGSYEQYF	TGTGCCATCGCTGGGGGTTCCTACGAGCAGTACTTC
.	TRBV7-2	.	TRBJ2-7	CASSLMGGDYEQYF	TGTGCCAGCAGCTTAATGGGCGGAGACTACGAGCAGTACTTC
few	TRBV12-3/TRBV12-4	.	TRBJ2-5	CASSRAWLAQQETQYF	TGTGCCAGCAGCCGTGCTTGGCTAGCGCAACAAGAGACCCAGTACTTC
.	TRBV5-1	TRBD1	TRBJ1-1	CASSFPGQGAEAFF	TGCGCCAGCAGCTTCCCGGGACAGGGGGCTGAAGCTTTCTTT
many	TRBV7-9	.	TRBJ1-2	CASSLALAASNYGYTF	TGTGCCAGCAGCTTAGCGCTGGCAGCCTCTAACTATGGCTACACCTTC
few	TRBV20-1	TRBD2	TRBJ2-3	CSASSGRKMDTQYF	TGCAGTGCTAGCTCCGGGAGGAAGATGGATACGCAGTATTTT
few	TRBV12-3/TRBV12-4	.	TRBJ1-3	CASSPFSRNTIYF	TGTGCCAGCAGTCCGTTCAGTAGAAACACCATATATTTT
.	TRBV6-2/TRBV6-3	.	TRBJ2-2	CASSYPRSGTGELFF	TGTGCCAGCAGTTACCCCCGCAGCGGTACCGGGGAGCTGTTTTTT
many	TRBV4-1	.	TRBJ2-5	CASSLRVGETQYF	TGCGCCAGCAGCCTCAGGGTGGGGGAGACCCAGTACTTC
many	TRBV12-3/TRBV12-4	TRBD1	TRBJ2-7	CASSRGTGDYEQYF	TGTGCCAGCAGCCGCGGGACAGGGGACTACGAGCAGTACTTC
.	TRBV20-1	.	TRBJ2-1	CSARMVGANLYNEQFF	TGCAGTGCTAGAATGGTTGGTGCGAACCTCTACAATGAGCAGTTCTTC
few	TRBV12-5	.	TRBJ1-6	CASGLRANNSPLHF	TGTGCTAGTGGTCTCCGGGCCAATAATTCACCCCTCCACTTT
few	TRBV12-3/TRBV12-4	.	TRBJ1-2	CASSLEPPGHGYTF	TGTGCCAGCAGTTTGGAGCCCCCCGGCCATGGCTACACCTTC
.	TRBV6-2/TRBV6-3	.	TRBJ2-2	CASSYPRLGNTGELFF	TGTGCCAGCAGTTACCCACGACTGGGAAACACCGGGGAGCTGTTTTTT
few	TRBV14	TRBD2	TRBJ2-5	CASSQGPKLAGGQETQYF	TGTGCCAGCAGCCAAGGACCGAAACTAGCGGGAGGGCAAGAGACCCAGTACTTC
.	TRBV5-1	.	TRBJ2-7	CASSFLSSESYEQYF	TGCGCCAGCAGCTTCTTATCTAGCGAGAGCTACGAGCAGTACTTC
.	TRBV5-6	TRBD1	TRBJ1-6	CASSFQDRPYSPLHF	TGTGCCAGCAGCTTCCAGGACAGGCCGTATTCACCCCTCCACTTT
few	TRBV5-8	.	TRBJ2-3	CASNPDLDGFTDTQYF	TGTGCCAGCAACCCGGATTTGGACGGATTTACAGATACGCAGTATTTT
few	TRBV12-3/TRBV12-4	TRBD1	TRBJ1-2	CASSPRDRGRGDYGYTF	TGTGCCAGCAGTCCCAGGGACAGGGGGCGAGGGGACTATGGCTACACCTTC
once	TRBV21-1	.	TRBJ2-1	CASSNTGGPEYNEQFF	TGTGCCAGCAGCAATACAGGGGGGCCCGAATACAATGAGCAGTTCTTC
few	TRBV5-1	.	TRBJ2-2	CASSLTRVNTGELFF	TGCGCCAGCAGCTTAACCAGGGTGAACACCGGGGAGCTGTTTTTT
many	TRBV12-3/TRBV12-4	.	TRBJ2-4	CASTKGQGKNIQYF	TGTGCCAGCACCAAGGGGCAGGGTAAAAACATTCAGTACTTC
few	TRBV11-2	.	TRBJ2-5	CASSLDIGGGTQYF	TGTGCCAGCAGCTTAGATATCGGTGGGGGGACCCAGTACTTC
.	TRBV6-1	.	TRBJ2-3	CASSEWGATRADTQYF	TGTGCCAGCAGTGAATGGGGGGCCACCAGGGCAGATACGCAGTATTTT
few	TRBV7-8	TRBD1	TRBJ1-1	CASSLSRGPGTEAFF	TGTGCCAGCAGCTTATCGAGGGGGCCGGGGACTGAAGCTTTCTTT
few	TRBV2	.	TRBJ2-5	CASSRDRNQETQYF	TGTGCCAGCAGTAGAGACAGGAATCAAGAGACCCAGTACTTC
few	TRBV3-1	.	TRBJ2-3	CASSQDRRDTQYF	TGTGCCAGCAGCCAAGATCGTCGGGATACGCAGTATTTT
.	TRBV5-5	.	TRBJ1-1	CASSFWSNTEAFF	TGTGCCAGCAGCTTCTGGTCGAACACTGAAGCTTTCTTT
once	TRBV3-1	.	TRBJ2-1	CASSHRGGRNEQFF	TGTGCCAGCAGCCACAGAGGTGGGCGGAATGAGCAGTTCTTC
.	TRBV12-3/TRBV12-4	.	TRBJ2-3	CASSPSGAKGDTQYF	TGTGCCAGCAGCCCGAGCGGAGCCAAGGGAGATACGCAGTATTTT
few	TRBV3-1	.	TRBJ1-5	CASSQQNQPQHF	TGTGCCAGCAGCCAACAAAATCAGCCCCAGCATTTT
.	TRBV28	TRBD1	TRBJ1-6	CASSPRQGGASPLHF	TGTGCCAGCAGTCCTCGACAGGGAGGTGCCTCACCCCTCCACTTT
.	TRBV5-1	.	TRBJ2-1	CASSLELGPYNEQFF	TGCGCCAGCAGCTTGGAACTAGGGCCCTACAATGAGCAGTTCTTC
few	TRBV24-1	.	TRBJ1-5	CATSGRGRGNQPQHF	TGTGCCACCAGTGGAAGGGGAAGGGGCAATCAGCCCCAGCATTTT
few	TRBV20-1	.	TRBJ2-1	CSAPKEVGEQFF	TGCAGTGCCCCCAAGGAGGTCGGTGAGCAGTTCTTC
.	TRBV7-2	.	TRBJ1-1	CASGQGYSEAFF	TGTGCCAGCGGGCAGGGTTATTCTGAAGCTTTCTTT
.	TRBV27	.	TRBJ2-3	CASSLIRESADTQYF	TGTGCCAGCAGTTTAATCAGGGAGTCAGCGGATACGCAGTATTTT
.	TRBV12-3/TRBV12-4	.	TRBJ1-3	CASRPTGSSGNTIYF	TGTGCCAGCAGACCGACAGGTTCCTCTGGAAACACCATATATTTT
.	TRBV27	.	TRBJ2-3	CASSFAGPSDTQYF	TGTGCCAGCAGTTTTGCGGGGCCTTCGGATACGCAGTATTTT
few	TRBV12-3/TRBV12-4	.	TRBJ2-7	CASSPRRSGSYEQYF	TGTGCCAGCAGTCCCCGCCGGAGTGGGTCCTACGAGCAGTACTTC
.	TRBV7-9	.	TRBJ2-3	CASSPRRVGDGADTQYF	TGTGCCAGCAGCCCCCGAAGGGTAGGAGACGGTGCAGATACGCAGTATTTT